What follows are 18 T cell receptor beta chains derived from one specimen sequenced in a study of shared clonotypes between healthy human individuals. Assay: immunoSEQ multiplex PCR; the TCRdb copy retains only in-frame clones and omits some. The data hold 2 million to 2.5 million clones, with about 93% observed a single time. Naivety among CD8 cells was defined by CD45RO negativity and positive CCR7 selection, thereby excluding terminally differentiated effector memory CD45RA+ cells. The specimen sequenced was naive CD8+ T cells from PBMCs. These receptors came from a young man in good health. Some clones in this sample may be carry-over from other donors' samples.

As DNA, the CDR3 is TGTGCCAGCAACCGGGTCGAGGGGTACGAGCAGTACTTC. As protein: CASNRVEGYEQYF. The V gene is TRBV28, the J gene TRBJ2-7; perhaps D is TRBD1 or TRBD2 (5 bases each). V was cut by 7 bases and J by 4 bases, with 14 bases left in between. Germline V gene sequence: CDR1 MDHEN, CDR2 SYDVKM. This CDR3 region has 13 residues.

The chain uses TRBV4-1 and TRBJ2-1; perhaps D is TRBD1 or TRBD2 (5 bases each). The CDR3 covers 17 residues. Germline CDR1 reads MGHRA; CDR2 reads YSYEKL. V gave up 0 bases and J gave up 5 bases, with 17 bases separating them. CDR3 amino acids: CASSQDRDPPGNNEQFF. CDR3 nucleotide sequence: TGCGCCAGCAGCCAAGATAGGGACCCCCCGGGGAACAATGAGCAGTTCTTC.

This clone was counted a single time. This chain joins TRBV9 and TRBJ1-1; a possible D gene is TRBD1 (5 bases). Per the germline V gene, CDR1 is SGDLS and CDR2 is YYNGEE. This CDR3 contains 14 residues. Trimming shortened V by 4 bases and J by 8 bases, and 18 bases separated the two germline ends. The CDR3 loop is CASSPPRDAREAFF. CDR3 DNA sequence: TGTGCCAGCAGCCCCCCCCGGGACGCCCGGGAAGCTTTCTTT.

This chain connects TRBV7-3 to TRBJ2-1; no clear D. Germline V gene sequence: CDR1 SGHTA, CDR2 FQGTGA. There are 16 residues in the CDR3. V lost 1 base to trimming and J lost 2 bases, with 12 bases between them. In DNA form, the CDR3 reads TGTGCCAGCAGCTTAAGTAATGAAATTCCCTACAATGAGCAGTTCTTC. Translated: CASSLSNEIPYNEQFF.

V is TRBV6-1 and J is TRBJ2-3, with TRBD1 matching 8 bases. Germline CDR1 and CDR2: MNHNS and SASEGT. The V gene end was trimmed by 3 bases and the J gene end by 4 bases; junction bases not matched to a gene: 9. The CDR3 totals 16 residues. CDR3 protein: CASSEWSGGGSDTQYF. CDR3 nucleotides: TGTGCCAGCAGTGAGTGGTCAGGGGGCGGTTCAGATACGCAGTATTTT.

The chain's CDR3 is CASSLTGTGGDGYTF. For the CDR3, the DNA is TGTGCCAGTAGTCTCACCGGGACAGGGGGCGATGGCTACACCTTC. The chain is built from TRBV19 and TRBJ1-2; 12 bases map to TRBD1. Germline CDR1 reads LNHDA; CDR2 reads SQIVND (reference sequence). V shed 5 bases and J 6 bases; nucleotides not matched to a gene: 7. CDR3 length: 15 residues.

The J gene is TRBJ2-1, the V gene TRBV28, with TRBD2 matching 7 bases. Germline V gene sequence: CDR1 MDHEN, CDR2 SYDVKM. This CDR3 region has 15 residues. The V and J ends lost 5 bases and 1 base, in that order; junction bases with no gene match: 5. The CDR3 protein is CASSETSESYNEQFF. The CDR3 DNA reads TGTGCCAGCAGTGAAACTAGCGAGTCCTACAATGAGCAGTTCTTC.

The chain couples TRBV27 to TRBJ2-1; 9 bases are shared with TRBD1. The trim removed 5 bases at V and 5 bases at J, leaving 7 bases unmatched. Germline V lookup: CDR1 MNHEY, CDR2 SMNVEV (reference sequence). CDR3 length: 15 amino acids. In DNA form, the CDR3 reads TGTGCCAGCAGTCTGGGGACAGGGTCCCACAATGAGCAGTTCTTC. Protein product: CASSLGTGSHNEQFF.

This sequence joins TRBV7-2 and TRBJ2-7; 8 bases agree with TRBD1. The germline V gene encodes CDR1 SGHTA and CDR2 FQGNSA. V shed 2 bases, J shed 5 bases, and the junction held 5 bases outside the gene matches. The CDR3 spans 14 residues. The CDR3 DNA reads as TGTGCCAGCAGCTTAACAGGGGGATGGGACGAGCAGTACTTC. As protein: CASSLTGGWDEQYF.

The V gene is TRBV9, the J gene TRBJ2-3, with 8 bases that match TRBD2. In germline, CDR1 is SGDLS, CDR2 YYNGEE. V was pared by 1 base and J by 1 base, with 5 bases of the junction left unmatched. The CDR3 runs 16 residues. DNA for the CDR3: TGTGCCAGCAGCGTAAGTGGGCGGGAGGGCACAGATACGCAGTATTTT. Amino acid sequence: CASSVSGREGTDTQYF.

The rearrangement links TRBV2 to TRBJ2-7; 15 positions match TRBD2. With 1 base clipped from V and 4 bases from J, the junction kept 8 bases outside the gene matches. Per germline, CDR1 SNHLY and CDR2 FYNNEI. The CDR3 spans 18 residues. The CDR3, as DNA: TGTGCCAGCAGTGAAGGGACTAGCGGGAGGGCCGTGGAGTACGAGCAGTACTTC. It yields the protein CASSEGTSGRAVEYEQYF.

The chain has TRBV27 and TRBJ2-7; no firm D call. Per germline, CDR1 MNHEY and CDR2 SMNVEV (reference sequence). The CDR3 spans 14 residues. V lost 0 bases and J lost 7, with 13 bases in between. The CDR3 DNA follows: TGTGCCAGCAGTTTATCCGGACCCCTTGGAGAGCAGTACTTC. This gives the protein CASSLSGPLGEQYF.

Turning to this clone: The same CDR3 arises from other DNA sequences in this sample as well. The DNA of the CDR3 is TGTGCCAGCAGTTTAAGCGGGAGTAGCGAGCAGTACTTC. Translating it yields CASSLSGSSEQYF. The chain carries TRBV27 and TRBJ2-7; 8 bases fit TRBD2. In germline, CDR1 is MNHEY, CDR2 SMNVEV (reference sequence). There are 13 residues in the CDR3. V dropped 2 bases and J dropped 6; count of bases not matched to a gene: 3.

This clone was observed a single time. V usage is TRBV19 and J usage is TRBJ1-5; D gene ambiguous. The germline V gene encodes CDR1 LNHDA and CDR2 SQIVND (reference sequence). Trimming shortened V by 1 base and J by 2 bases, and 12 bases separated the two germline ends. The CDR3 is made up of 16 amino acids. The CDR3 protein is CASSIVPGSGNQPQHF. The CDR3 DNA reads as TGTGCCAGTAGTATAGTACCAGGATCAGGCAATCAGCCCCAGCATTTT.

This clone was counted a single time. The J gene is TRBJ2-3, the V gene TRBV9, with unresolved D. CDR3 length: 15 residues. The germline V and J ends were trimmed by 4 bases and 4 bases, with 16 bases remaining between them. CDR1 is SGDLS and CDR2 is YYNGEE in the germline V gene. CDR3 DNA sequence: TGTGCCAGCAGCCCGGAAGGAGATCCCTCAGATACGCAGTATTTT. Amino acids: CASSPEGDPSDTQYF.

This chain connects TRBV27 to TRBJ2-3; tentative D call: TRBD1 (6 bases). This CDR3 has 12 residues. Germline CDR1 and CDR2: MNHEY and SMNVEV (reference sequence). The V gene lost 9 bases and the J gene lost 4 bases, with 11 bases spanning the gap. This CDR3 is CASTGFSDTQYF. The CDR3 nucleotides are TGTGCCAGTACAGGGTTCTCAGATACGCAGTATTTT.

This clone was seen only a few times. The genes are TRBV6-1 and TRBJ2-4; D gene uncertain. This CDR3 contains 15 residues. Trimming took off 5 bases at V and 8 bases at J, with 19 bases between the two ends. The V gene's germline CDR1 is MNHNS and CDR2 SASEGT. This chain's CDR3 is CASSTRMMGKDIQYF. CDR3 DNA sequence: TGTGCCAGCAGTACCCGGATGATGGGAAAGGACATTCAGTACTTC.

The chain couples TRBV11-2 to TRBJ2-7; 7 bases agree with TRBD2. The CDR3 spans 13 residues. Germline V gene sequence: CDR1 SGHAT, CDR2 FQNNGV. The V gene end was trimmed by 8 bases and the J gene end by 3 bases; junction bases not matched to a gene: 7. CDR3 amino acids: CASARERDYEQYF. For the CDR3, the DNA is TGTGCCAGCGCCAGGGAGCGGGACTACGAGCAGTACTTC.